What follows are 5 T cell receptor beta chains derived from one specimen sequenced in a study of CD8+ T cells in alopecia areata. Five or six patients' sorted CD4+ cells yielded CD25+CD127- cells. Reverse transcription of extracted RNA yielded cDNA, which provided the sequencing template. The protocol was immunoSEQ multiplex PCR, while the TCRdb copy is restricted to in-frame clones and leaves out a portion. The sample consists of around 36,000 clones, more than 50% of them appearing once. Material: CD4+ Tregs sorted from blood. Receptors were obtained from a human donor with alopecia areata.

CDR3 bases: TGCGCCAGCAGCCTGAACACAGATACGCAGTATTTT. This encodes CASSLNTDTQYF. The chain has TRBV5-1 and TRBJ2-3; D remains ambiguous. With 4 bases removed from V and 2 bases from J, the gap between germline ends came to 5 bases. The V gene's germline CDR1 is SGHRS and CDR2 YFSETQ. This CDR3 spans 12 amino acids. Looking up the rest from reference TRBV5-1 and TRBJ2-3 gives the full variable domain: KAGVTQTPRYLIKTRGQQVTLSCSPISGHRSVSWYQQTPGQGLQFLFEYFSETQRNKGNFPGRFSGRQFSNSRSEMNVSTLELGDSALYLCASSLNTDTQYFGPGTRLTVL.

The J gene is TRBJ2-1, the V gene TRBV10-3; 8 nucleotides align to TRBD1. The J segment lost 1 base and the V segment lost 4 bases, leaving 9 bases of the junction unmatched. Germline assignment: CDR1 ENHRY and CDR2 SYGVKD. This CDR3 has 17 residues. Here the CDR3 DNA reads TGTGCCATCAGTGGACCACAGGGGGGCCCGTCCTACAATGAGCAGTTCTTC. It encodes CAISGPQGGPSYNEQFF.

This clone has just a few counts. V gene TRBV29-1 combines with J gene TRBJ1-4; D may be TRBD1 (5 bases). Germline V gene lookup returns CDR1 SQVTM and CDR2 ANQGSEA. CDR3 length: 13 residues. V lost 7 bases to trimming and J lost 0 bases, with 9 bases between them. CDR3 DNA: TGCAGCGCTAGGGGTGCAACTAATGAAAAACTGTTTTTT. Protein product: CSARGATNEKLFF.

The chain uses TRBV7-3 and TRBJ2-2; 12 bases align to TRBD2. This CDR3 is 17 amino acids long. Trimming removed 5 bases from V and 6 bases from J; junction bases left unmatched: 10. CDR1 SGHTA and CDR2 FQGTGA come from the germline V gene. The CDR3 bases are TGTGCCAGCAGCCCAAAGCGACTAGCGGGAGTACCCGGGGAGCTGTTTTTT. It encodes CASSPKRLAGVPGELFF.

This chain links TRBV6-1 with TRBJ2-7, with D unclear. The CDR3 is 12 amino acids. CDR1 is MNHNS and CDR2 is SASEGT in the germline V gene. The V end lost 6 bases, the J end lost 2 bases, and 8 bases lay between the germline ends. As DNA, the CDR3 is TGTGCCAGCAGCCGGGCCACCTACGAGCAGTACTTC. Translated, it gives CASSRATYEQYF.